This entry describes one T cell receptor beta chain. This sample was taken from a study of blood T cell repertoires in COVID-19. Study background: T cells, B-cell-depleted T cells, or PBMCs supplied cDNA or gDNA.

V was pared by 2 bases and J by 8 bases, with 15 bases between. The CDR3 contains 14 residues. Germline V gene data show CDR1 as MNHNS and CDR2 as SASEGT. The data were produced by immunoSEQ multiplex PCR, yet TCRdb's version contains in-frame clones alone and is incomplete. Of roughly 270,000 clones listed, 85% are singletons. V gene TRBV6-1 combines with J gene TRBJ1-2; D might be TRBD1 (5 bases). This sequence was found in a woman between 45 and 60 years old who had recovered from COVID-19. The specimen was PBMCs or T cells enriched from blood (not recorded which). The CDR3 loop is CASSETPGLGGYTF. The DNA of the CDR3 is TGTGCCAGCAGTGAAACCCCAGGGCTGGGAGGCTACACCTTC.